Each of the 5 T cell receptor beta chains below was sequenced from the same sample in a study of blood T cell repertoires in COVID-19. Libraries were prepared by immunoSEQ multiplex PCR; TCRdb keeps only in-frame clonotypes and omits some of them. The sample includes some 66,000 clones, over 80% seen only once; the top ten take around 6.7%. The sequenced sample was peripheral blood. These receptors originate from a human donor in a cohort sampled during active COVID-19.

This chain uses TRBV6-2 or TRBV6-3 with TRBJ2-7; 9 positions agree with TRBD2. The trim removed 6 bases at V and 0 bases at J, leaving 18 bases unmatched. The V gene's germline CDR1 is MNHEY and CDR2 SVGEGT. This CDR3 comprises 19 residues. For the CDR3, the DNA is TGTGCCAGCAGCCCCGGAGCGGGGGGACCTGAACCCTACTCCTACGAGCAGTACTTC. Encoded protein: CASSPGAGGPEPYSYEQYF.

The chain links TRBV11-2 to TRBJ2-7, with D perhaps TRBD1 (5 bases). Germline V lookup: CDR1 SGHAT, CDR2 FQNNGV. V was shortened by 5 bases and J by 1 base, with 12 bases between the two germline ends. The CDR3 loop spans 14 amino acids. The CDR3 bases are TGTGCCAGCAGCAATCAGGGATTATCCTACGAGCAGTACTTC. Encoded protein: CASSNQGLSYEQYF.

V is TRBV7-6 and J is TRBJ2-1; D is possibly TRBD2 (6 bases). The CDR3 spans 16 residues. The germline V gene encodes CDR1 SGHVS and CDR2 FNYEAQ. V was trimmed by 1 base and J by 4 bases, leaving 14 bases between them. The DNA for the CDR3 is TGTGCCAGCAGCTTAGGGGGGGACCTTAGATACAATGAGCAGTTCTTC. This encodes CASSLGGDLRYNEQFF.

The table lists this clone with a count of one. The chain employs TRBV19 and TRBJ1-4; 10 positions match TRBD1. Germline values: CDR1 LNHDA, CDR2 SQIVND (reference sequence). Trimming took 8 bases from V and 5 from J; bases not matched to a gene: 2. This CDR3 comprises 13 residues. CDR3 residues: CASADRGNEKLFF. CDR3 DNA: TGTGCCAGTGCGGACAGGGGGAATGAAAAACTGTTTTTT.

The chain carries TRBV19 and TRBJ1-6; D remains ambiguous. The CDR3 is 17 amino acids. With 7 bases removed from V and 1 base from J, the gap between germline ends came to 17 bases. Germline V gene lookup returns CDR1 LNHDA and CDR2 SQIVND (reference sequence). CDR3 nucleotides: TGTGCCAGTACGTGGGCAGGCGGAGGGTCCTATAATTCACCCCTCCACTTT. Its protein product is CASTWAGGGSYNSPLHF.